The present TCR beta chain was sequenced within a study of immune evolution from preneoplasia to lung adenocarcinoma (TCRdb year 2021). Describing the broader study: HLA loss of heterozygosity was observed in approximately 7%, 15% and 30% of AIS, MIA and ADC lesions, respectively, and was not observed in any AAH lesions. According to the study, roughly 110 samples were used for TCR sequencing. The sample size depended on which specimens were available, not on a prior power calculation. In total, the cohort included 50 or so patients with pulmonary nodules, all of whom underwent surgical resection. POLYSOLVER was used to infer class I HLA alleles from exome data, and LOHHLA was used to detect allele-specific HLA loss. The immune data were integrated with whole exome sequencing and methylation data obtained from the same cohort of nodules. TCR sequencing data came from 45 to 65 patients. Resected precursor lesions (AAH, AIS, MIA) and invasive adenocarcinomas were compared with paired morphologically normal lung tissue. The study used immune gene expression, TCR sequencing and multiplex immunofluorescence to profile the immune contexture of lung adenocarcinoma precursors and invasive adenocarcinoma. Overall results and qualifications from the work: Top T cell clone frequencies were highest in normal lung and appeared to decrease progressively from AAH through AIS, MIA and invasive adenocarcinoma. Because every patient came from Japan and China, how well the results apply to Western populations was uncertain. Findings were based on association rather than direct causation; larger cohorts with long-term follow-up and longitudinal biopsies were deemed needed. Clonality was highest in normal lung, while later-stage lesions appeared to have lower clonality but higher T cell density and diversity. KRAS-mutant nodules showed the highest T cell clonality compared with EGFR-mutant or double wild-type lesions.

Including cysteine and phenylalanine, the CDR3 has 13 amino acids. Of the read, only the CDR3 DNA is kept; its 39 bases are in frame from base 1. CDR1 and CDR2 are read off the germline V gene (reference sequence) as LNHDA and SQIVND. V and J are truncated by 4 bases and 1 base respectively, leaving an intervening sequence of 7 bases. Using the immunoSEQ hsTCRbeta Kit, TCR beta CDR3 regions were sequenced from DNA. Regarding the original processing steps: The ImmunoSEQ Analyzer was used to analyse the TCR sequencing data. T cell clonality was defined as 1 minus Pielou's evenness computed on productive rearrangements. To measure T cell diversity, the inverse Simpson index was applied to productive templates. T cell density was expressed as TCR beta template counts normalized to usable DNA, with usable DNA estimated by amplifying and sequencing housekeeping genes. TCR metrics were compared across histologic stages using two-sided Kruskal-Wallis tests. The immuneACCESS repertoire file appears here via TCRdb, limited to in-frame rearrangements. These files lack a portion of the clones; in checked studies, under half of the deficit traces to unresolved V genes, and the cause of the others is not known. V, J and clone size reflect that table, while D and trimming were determined from the DNA. The sample records about 6,300 clones, approximately 79% of which are singletons. The ten largest account for more than 10% of the sample.

This clone has a handful of counts. Its cognate antigen has yet to be identified. No base-level quality is on record; no much larger clone is a single base apart. Resection was performed on patients in Japan or China between the mid-2010s and the late 2010s. Histologic diagnosis of each case was confirmed independently by two lung cancer pathologists on H&E slides. Premalignant or tumor cells were enriched for nucleic acid extraction by macro-dissection performed after pathologic assessment. FFPE tissue was used for DNA isolation with the AllPrep DNA/RNA FFPE Kit. The rearranged chain carries TRBV19 and TRBJ1-1; the D gene assignment is ambiguous. The TCR comes from a person aged 65-85 years with lung adenocarcinoma. Sequencing input: FFPE minimally invasive lung adenocarcinoma tissue. Sample cell subset or site, as interpreted from the label and publication: micro-invasive lung adenocarcinoma (MIA). The CDR3 loop reads CASSNPTNTEAFF. The nucleotides are TGTGCCAGTAGTAACCCGACGAACACTGAAGCTTTCTTT.